This T cell receptor (beta chain) was identified in a study of blood T cell repertoires in COVID-19 (dated by TCRdb to about 2020). General notes on the study: ImmuneRACE Cohort 3 recovered participants were defined by two consecutive negative NP/OP PCR tests, healthcare professional clearance, or symptom resolution. The collaborator samples originated in the United States, Italy and Spain and spanned the acute and convalescent phases of COVID-19. The material from the prospective study consisted of cDNA or gDNA derived from T cells, B-cell-depleted T cells, or PBMCs. The dataset comprised deeply sampled blood TCRbeta repertoires from subjects exposed to, actively infected with, or recovered from COVID-19. The repertoires were released in a freely available public database intended as a resource for research on the immune response to SARS-CoV-2. Samples came from the ongoing ImmuneRACE study (first 160 participants) plus 1,254 subjects from 6 global collaborators. Sample metadata almost always included a de-identified subject ID, COVID-19 status, age in years and sex. Where available, HLA class I and class II types were taken from metadata supplied by the sample provider and were not determined by assay-based typing. Study-wide findings and limitations: How much clinical and demographic metadata was included differed by source and by participant, and the metadata was provided uncurated.

TCRbeta CDR3 regions were amplified from genomic DNA by means of the immunoSEQ Assay, a bias-controlled multiplex PCR. Per the original workflow: Nucleated cell counts per sample were estimated from amplification of reference gene primers within the assay. Sequence reads were collapsed and filtered to measure the absolute abundance of every unique TCRbeta CDR3 rearrangement. For each sample, productive Simpson clonality was calculated as the square root of Simpson's diversity index across productive rearrangements. The clones in this table, taken by TCRdb from immuneACCESS, are in-frame only. Not every clone is retained; where verified, under half of the shortfall comes from an unresolved V gene, and the cause of the rest is unknown. V, J and clone size reflect that table, while D and trimming were determined from the DNA. This sample gives fewer than 200,000 clones in total; roughly 78% of them show up just once. The ten largest clonotypes hold around 20% of the sample.

In the prospective study, participants were about 18 to 90 years old, resided in approximately 25 geographic areas of the United States, and were enrolled through a virtual design. To assign participants to cohorts, the prospective study relied on clinical history that participants themselves reported in a screening survey and a study questionnaire. In the prospective study, whole blood, serum and a nasopharyngeal or oropharyngeal swab were collected from each participant by mobile phlebotomists. Additional blood draws and questionnaires over an approximately 2-month period could optionally be provided by prospective study participants. Before DNA extraction, blood samples from the prospective study were shipped at room temperature or frozen. Concerning this clone: Its antigen is not yet known. Base qualities are missing; no much larger clone stands one base away.

V is shortened by 5 bases, J by 5 bases, and the region joining them spans 3 bases. Including cysteine and phenylalanine, the CDR3 has 10 amino acids. Solely the CDR3 DNA is kept, with 30 bases framed from the first base. Via the germline V gene, CDR1 is SGHTA and CDR2 FQGNSA. This TCR came from a woman aged 70-85 years in a cohort exposed to, infected with or recovered from COVID-19 (not recorded which). Sequencing was done on a sample of PBMCs or T cells enriched from blood (not recorded which). The chain joins TRBV7-2 to TRBJ2-5, with no confident D gene call. The CDR3 corresponds to CASSRETQYF. The nucleotide sequence is given as TGTGCCAGCAGCCGGGAGACCCAGTACTTC.